This T cell receptor beta chain was obtained from a study of blood T cell repertoires in COVID-19 (TCRdb year 2020). A note on the overall study: Samples from collaborators originated in the United States, Italy and Spain and spanned both the acute and convalescent phases of COVID-19. Subjects who had been exposed to COVID-19, were actively infected with it, or had recovered from it provided the deeply sampled blood TCRbeta repertoires that made up the dataset. Sample metadata almost always included a de-identified subject ID, COVID-19 status, age in years and sex. HLA class I and class II types, where available, came from metadata supplied by the sample provider rather than from assay-based typing. The prospective study material was composed of cDNA or gDNA derived from T cells, B-cell-depleted T cells, or PBMCs. The repertoires were released in a freely available public database meant as a resource for research on the immune response to SARS-CoV-2. The samples were drawn from the first 160 participants of the ongoing ImmuneRACE study and from over 950 subjects provided by 6 global collaborators.

Details on this clone: Its cognate antigen has yet to be identified. One base away there is no much larger clone; base qualities are not given.

The immunoSEQ Assay, a bias-controlled multiplex PCR, was used to amplify TCRbeta CDR3 regions from genomic DNA. Per the authors' processing: Nucleated cell counts per sample were estimated from amplification of reference gene primers within the assay. Sequence reads were collapsed and filtered to measure the absolute abundance of every unique TCRbeta CDR3 rearrangement. For each sample, productive Simpson clonality was calculated as the square root of Simpson's diversity index over productive rearrangements. TCRdb provides this immuneACCESS table in a form limited to in-frame rearrangements. Some clones are lacking; in checked studies, under half of them reflect an unresolved V gene, and why the rest are absent is not known. Clone size and V and J calls were adopted from that table, with D and trimming inferred from the DNA. This sample gives about 140,000 clones in total; about three quarters of them show up just once. The leading ten clones occupy under 6% of the sample.

Whole blood was collected in K2EDTA tubes by collaborating institutions according to the institutions' own protocols. For TCRbeta analysis, collaborators shipped samples as frozen whole blood, isolated PBMCs, or DNA extracted from either of those sample types. Beyond this particular receptor, the publication reports: The amount of clinical and demographic metadata varied by source and participant and was provided uncurated.

V is cut back by 9 bases and J by 3 bases, with 4 bases in the junction unmatched. The CDR3 holds 13 amino acids from the cysteine to the phenylalanine. Only the CDR3 DNA stays, 39 bases, in frame from base 1. The germline V gene (reference sequence) provides CDR1 LNHDA and CDR2 SQIVND. Sequencing was carried out using peripheral blood. This TCR was recovered from a woman of 80 years or more with active or convalescent COVID-19. Rearrangement joined TRBV19 to TRBJ1-4; 7 central bases correspond to TRBD1. The CDR3 sequence is CASRQGPNEKLFF. In nucleotide form, the sequence is TGTGCCAGCCGACAGGGCCCTAATGAAAAACTGTTTTTT.